The rows below give T cell receptor beta chains drawn from one sample of a study of early T cells in non-severe SARS-CoV-2 infection. TCRdb fed the 5' RACE reads into MiXCR, producing one record per CDR3 protein. The data hold some 57,000 distinct CDR3 sequences, with around an eighth observed a single time. The sequenced material came from whole blood. All receptors derive from an adult who was a healthcare worker with PCR-confirmed SARS-CoV-2 infection or an uninfected control (not recorded which). CDR3s include the opening cysteine and the closing phenylalanine or tryptophan. For some rows the clone size is stated as once, few or many, or as a class when expanded; others skip it.

v_call: TRBV5-6
j_call: TRBJ1-1
clone_size: few
cdr3_aa: CASSPGRWRSTEAFF

v_call: TRBV3-1
j_call: TRBJ1-5
clone_size: few
cdr3_aa: CASSPGTGDQPQHF

v_call: TRBV7-9
j_call: TRBJ2-5
clone_size: many
cdr3_aa: CASSTSWRGARETQYF

v_call: TRBV7-6
j_call: TRBJ2-3
clone_size: few
cdr3_aa: CASSRHLAGGSTDTQYF

v_call: TRBV3-1
j_call: TRBJ1-1
clone_size: many
cdr3_aa: CASSQGESGGHAFF

v_call: TRBV29-1
j_call: TRBJ1-3
clone_size: .
cdr3_aa: CSVAERGNTIYF

v_call: TRBV27
j_call: TRBJ2-7
clone_size: many
cdr3_aa: CASSLLLAGGPYEQYF

v_call: TRBV2
j_call: TRBJ2-3
clone_size: few
cdr3_aa: CARTAGGSTDTQYF

v_call: TRBV3-1
j_call: TRBJ1-1
clone_size: many
cdr3_aa: CASSQDRQGAFF

v_call: TRBV5-1
j_call: TRBJ1-2
clone_size: .
cdr3_aa: CASSLWSENYGYTF

v_call: TRBV10-3
j_call: TRBJ1-4
clone_size: .
cdr3_aa: CATSTGTFEKLFF

v_call: TRBV7-2
j_call: TRBJ2-2
clone_size: few
cdr3_aa: CASRQRQDYSRELFF

v_call: TRBV5-8
j_call: TRBJ1-2
clone_size: many
cdr3_aa: CASSLDAYGYTF

v_call: TRBV9
j_call: TRBJ2-5
clone_size: .
cdr3_aa: CASSSWDAGSETQYF

v_call: TRBV24-1
j_call: TRBJ2-7
clone_size: few
cdr3_aa: CATSDNRAGGYEQYF

v_call: TRBV2
j_call: TRBJ2-3
clone_size: few
cdr3_aa: CASSEQGRKDTQYF

v_call: TRBV7-9
j_call: TRBJ1-1
clone_size: many
cdr3_aa: CASSLNTEAFF

v_call: TRBV7-2
j_call: TRBJ1-4
clone_size: many
cdr3_aa: CASSLVAQNEKLFF

v_call: TRBV27
j_call: TRBJ2-1
clone_size: few
cdr3_aa: CATLTSGRIPYNEQFF

v_call: TRBV6-5
j_call: TRBJ2-3
clone_size: few
cdr3_aa: CASSYSLQATDTQYF

v_call: TRBV29-1
j_call: TRBJ1-3
clone_size: many
cdr3_aa: CSVESTGNTIYF

v_call: TRBV3-1
j_call: TRBJ1-5
clone_size: few
cdr3_aa: CASSLGTASQPQHF

v_call: TRBV29-1
j_call: TRBJ1-2
clone_size: .
cdr3_aa: CSGYDTYGYTF

v_call: TRBV30
j_call: TRBJ2-1
clone_size: few
cdr3_aa: CAWNDAIYNEQFF

v_call: TRBV9
j_call: TRBJ1-3
clone_size: many
cdr3_aa: CASSVEYSSGNTIYF

v_call: TRBV29-1
j_call: TRBJ1-3
clone_size: few
cdr3_aa: CSARLMAGNTIYF

v_call: TRBV9
j_call: TRBJ2-3
clone_size: many
cdr3_aa: CASSVRRQSTDTQYF

v_call: TRBV12-3/TRBV12-4
j_call: TRBJ2-1
clone_size: few
cdr3_aa: CASSPLGMASSYNEQFF